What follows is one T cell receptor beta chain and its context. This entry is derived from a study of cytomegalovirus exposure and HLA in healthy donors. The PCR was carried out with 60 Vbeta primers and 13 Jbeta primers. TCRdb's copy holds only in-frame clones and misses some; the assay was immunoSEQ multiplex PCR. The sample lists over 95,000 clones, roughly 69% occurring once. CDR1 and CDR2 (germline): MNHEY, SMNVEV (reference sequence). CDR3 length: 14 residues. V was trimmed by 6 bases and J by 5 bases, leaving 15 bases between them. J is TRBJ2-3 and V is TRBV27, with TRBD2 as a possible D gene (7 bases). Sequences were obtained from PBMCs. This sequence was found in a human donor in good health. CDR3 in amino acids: CASRIGGQGDTQYF. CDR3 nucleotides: TGTGCCAGCAGAATCGGGGGGCAGGGAGATACGCAGTATTTT.